A single sample gave rise to the 11 T cell receptor beta chains below, sequenced in a study of cytomegalovirus exposure and HLA in healthy donors (dated by TCRdb to about 2017). The receptor library was made with the immunoSEQ multiplex PCR assay. For the multiplex PCR, a mixture combining 60 forward primers for TCR Vbeta segments and 13 reverse primers for TCR Jbeta segments was used. This is the immuneACCESS table as TCRdb keeps it, with only in-frame sequences that have V and J called. A part of the clones is gone; compared with another copy, unresolved V genes explain less than half, and the rest is unexplained. The table for this sample lists 65,000 to 70,000 clones; more than 80% of them were counted only once. The leading ten clones occupy about 12% of the sample. The source material was PBMCs. These receptors all stem from a woman in her thirties in good health and CMV-seropositive.

The chain employs TRBV27 and TRBJ2-7; 11 bases agree with TRBD2. The ends lost 3 bases at V and 2 bases at J; junction bases unmatched: 3. Germline CDR1 MNHEY, CDR2 SMNVEV (reference sequence). The CDR3 extends over 15 amino acids. The CDR3 reads CASSFVAGGPYEQYF. CDR3 sequence (DNA): TGTGCCAGCAGTTTCGTAGCGGGAGGGCCCTACGAGCAGTACTTC.

The rearrangement links TRBV10-2 to TRBJ2-1, with no clear D. Deletions cut 6 bases from V and 0 bases from J, with 9 bases between. The CDR3 covers 14 residues. Germline lookup yields CDR1 WSHSY and CDR2 SAAADI. DNA for the CDR3: TGCGCCAGCAGAGACTGGAGCTCCTACAATGAGCAGTTCTTC. Translation: CASRDWSSYNEQFF.

The chain has TRBV7-2 and TRBJ2-3, with 16 bases lining up with TRBD2. Unmatched junction bases numbered 5, after V lost 1 base and J lost 4 bases. Germline V gene sequence: CDR1 SGHTA, CDR2 FQGNSA. The CDR3 has 18 residues. The CDR3 coding sequence is TGTGCCAGCAGCTTAGGGGGACTAGCGGGAGGGACGCCAGATACGCAGTATTTT. Residues: CASSLGGLAGGTPDTQYF.

This clone was detected once. This rearrangement joins TRBV7-5 to TRBJ2-7; the DNA was not used to check the table's D call, TRBD1. TRBV7-5 is a pseudogene locus. The CDR3 length is 16 residues. CDR3 region: CVRSLKTVLNSYEQYF. The DNA of the CDR3 is TGTGTCAGAAGCCTCAAGACAGTATTAAACTCCTACGAGCAGTACTTC.

J is TRBJ1-2 and V is TRBV5-1; no clear D gene. The CDR3 runs to 13 residues. The germline V gene has CDR1 SGHRS and CDR2 YFSETQ. With 1 base removed from V and 1 base from J, the gap between germline ends came to 5 bases. CDR3 sequence (DNA): TGCGCCAGCAGCTTGACCAGTAACTATGGCTACACCTTC. It codes for CASSLTSNYGYTF.

V gene TRBV7-8 combines with J gene TRBJ2-3; TRBD2 matches 9 bases. The CDR3 covers 15 residues. Germline trimming cut 5 bases from V and 1 base from J; bases unmatched to any gene: 4. Germline V CDR1 and CDR2: SGHVS, FQNEAQ. The CDR3: CASSLGTSRTDTQYF. The CDR3 region has the DNA TGTGCCAGCAGCCTTGGGACTAGCCGCACAGATACGCAGTATTTT.

The V gene is TRBV5-1, the J gene TRBJ1-1; 7 nucleotides agree with TRBD1. V trimming: 2 bases; J trimming: 10 bases; junction bases outside the gene matches: 14. The CDR3 sequence is 15 residues long. CDR1 is SGHRS, CDR2 YFSETQ, per germline. The CDR3 sequence: CASSFLPDRESVAFF. As DNA, the CDR3 is TGCGCCAGCAGCTTCCTTCCAGACAGGGAGTCGGTAGCTTTCTTT.

This chain links TRBV20-1 with TRBJ2-7, with D perhaps matching TRBD1 (5 bases). The CDR3 has 11 amino acids. Germline V gene data show CDR1 as DFQATT and CDR2 as SNEGSKA (reference sequence). V gave up 6 bases and J gave up 5 bases, with 11 bases separating them. CDR3 DNA: TGCAGTGCAAATCAGGGTGACGAGCAGTACTTC. Translating it yields CSANQGDEQYF.

The rearrangement uses TRBV27 and TRBJ2-3, with D possibly matching TRBD2 (6 bases). The germline V gene encodes CDR1 MNHEY and CDR2 SMNVEV (reference sequence). Trimming removed 1 base at V and 6 bases at J, with 11 bases between. There are 14 residues in the CDR3. The CDR3 DNA reads as TGTGCCAGCAGTTTATTGCGGGATCCGGATACGCAGTATTTT. Its protein is CASSLLRDPDTQYF.

This clone was detected a few times. The chain recombines TRBV6-5 with TRBJ1-3; TRBD1 might be the D (6 bases). CDR1 is MNHEY and CDR2 is SVGAGI in the germline V gene. The CDR3 has 15 residues. Trimming removed 2 bases from V and 2 bases from J, with 10 bases in between. This chain's CDR3 is CASSYGTGPGNTIYF. The CDR3 DNA follows: TGTGCCAGCAGTTACGGAACAGGGCCTGGAAACACCATATATTTT.

V usage is TRBV19 and J usage is TRBJ1-4; weak D call: TRBD1 (5 bases). V was trimmed by 5 bases and J by 8 bases, leaving 18 bases between them. From germline, CDR1 is LNHDA and CDR2 SQIVND (reference sequence). This CDR3 spans 15 amino acids. The CDR3 is CASSPQGRVGEKLFF. As DNA, the CDR3 is TGTGCCAGTAGTCCTCAGGGTAGGGTAGGAGAAAAACTGTTTTTT.